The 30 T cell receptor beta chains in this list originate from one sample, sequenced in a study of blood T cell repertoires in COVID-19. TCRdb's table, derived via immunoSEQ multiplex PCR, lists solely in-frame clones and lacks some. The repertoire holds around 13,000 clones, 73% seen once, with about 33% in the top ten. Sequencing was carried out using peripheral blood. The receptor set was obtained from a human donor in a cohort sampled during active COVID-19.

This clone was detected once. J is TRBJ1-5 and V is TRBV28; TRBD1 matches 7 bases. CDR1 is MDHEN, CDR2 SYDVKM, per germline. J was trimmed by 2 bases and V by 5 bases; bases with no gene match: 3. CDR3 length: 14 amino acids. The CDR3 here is CASSGQVGNQPQHF. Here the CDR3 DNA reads TGTGCCAGCAGTGGACAGGTAGGCAATCAGCCCCAGCATTTT.

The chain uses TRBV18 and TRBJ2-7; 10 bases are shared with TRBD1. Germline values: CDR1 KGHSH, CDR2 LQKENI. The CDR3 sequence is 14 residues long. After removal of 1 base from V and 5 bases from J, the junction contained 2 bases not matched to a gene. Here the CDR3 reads CASSPQTGGHEQYF. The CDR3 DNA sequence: TGTGCCAGCTCACCACAGACAGGGGGCCACGAGCAGTACTTC.

The CDR3 loop reads CASSGQIRDIQYF. In DNA form, the CDR3 reads TGTGCCAGCAGCGGACAGATTCGGGACATTCAGTACTTC. The rearrangement uses TRBV28 and TRBJ2-4; a weak D match, TRBD1 (6 bases). Germline V gene data show CDR1 as MDHEN and CDR2 as SYDVKM. The CDR3 length is 13 residues. V lost 6 bases, J lost 8 bases, and 14 bases lay in between.

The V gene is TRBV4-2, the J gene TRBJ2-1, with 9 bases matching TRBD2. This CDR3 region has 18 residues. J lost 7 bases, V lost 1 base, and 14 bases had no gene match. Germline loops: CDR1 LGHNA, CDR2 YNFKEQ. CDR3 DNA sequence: TGTGCCAGCAGCCAAGGGGTTAGCGGGGGACCTACTGGGAATGAGCAGTTCTTC. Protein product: CASSQGVSGGPTGNEQFF.

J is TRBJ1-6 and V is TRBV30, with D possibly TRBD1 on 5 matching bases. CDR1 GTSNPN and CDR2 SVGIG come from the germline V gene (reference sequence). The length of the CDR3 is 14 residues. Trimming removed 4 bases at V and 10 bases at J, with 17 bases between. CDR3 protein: CAWNYGRAGSPLHF. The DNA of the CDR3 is TGTGCCTGGAATTATGGCAGGGCAGGGTCACCCCTCCACTTT.

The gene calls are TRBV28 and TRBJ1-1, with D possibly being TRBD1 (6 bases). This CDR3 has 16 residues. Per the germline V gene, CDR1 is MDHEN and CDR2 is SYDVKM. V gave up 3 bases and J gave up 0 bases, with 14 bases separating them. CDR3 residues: CASSFFLGDMNTEAFF. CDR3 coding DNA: TGTGCCAGCAGTTTCTTCTTGGGGGACATGAACACTGAAGCTTTCTTT.

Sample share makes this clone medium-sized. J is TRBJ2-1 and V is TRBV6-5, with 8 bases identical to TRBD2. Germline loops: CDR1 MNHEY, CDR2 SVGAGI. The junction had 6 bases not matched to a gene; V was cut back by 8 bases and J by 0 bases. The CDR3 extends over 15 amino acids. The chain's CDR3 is CASREGSSSYNEQFF. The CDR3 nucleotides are TGTGCCAGCCGGGAGGGTTCGAGCTCCTACAATGAGCAGTTCTTC.

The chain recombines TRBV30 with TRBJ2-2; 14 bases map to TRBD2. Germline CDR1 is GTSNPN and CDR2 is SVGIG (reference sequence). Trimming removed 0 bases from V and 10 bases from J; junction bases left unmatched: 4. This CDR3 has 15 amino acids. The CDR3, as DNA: TGTGCCTGGAGTGTACAGACTAGCGGGAGGGTGGAGCTGTTTTTT. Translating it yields CAWSVQTSGRVELFF.

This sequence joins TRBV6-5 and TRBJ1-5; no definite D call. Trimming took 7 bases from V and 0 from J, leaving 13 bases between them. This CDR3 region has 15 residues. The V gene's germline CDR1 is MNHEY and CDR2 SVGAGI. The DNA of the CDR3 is TGTGCCAGCAAATACGCTGGAGATAGCAATCAGCCCCAGCATTTT. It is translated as CASKYAGDSNQPQHF.

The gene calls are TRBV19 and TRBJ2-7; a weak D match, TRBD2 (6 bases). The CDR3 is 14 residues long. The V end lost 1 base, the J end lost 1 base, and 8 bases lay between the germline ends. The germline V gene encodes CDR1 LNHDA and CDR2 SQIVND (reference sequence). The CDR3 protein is CASSIGRGSYEQYF. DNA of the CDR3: TGTGCCAGTAGTATAGGGCGGGGTTCCTACGAGCAGTACTTC.

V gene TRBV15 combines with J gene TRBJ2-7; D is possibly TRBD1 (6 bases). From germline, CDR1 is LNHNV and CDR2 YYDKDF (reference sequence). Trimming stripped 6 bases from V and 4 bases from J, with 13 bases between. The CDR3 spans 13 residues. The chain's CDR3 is CATRGGGGYEQYF. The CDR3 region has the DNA TGTGCCACCAGGGGTGGGGGCGGGTACGAGCAGTACTTC.

The CDR3 coding sequence is TGCGCCAGCAGCTTGCGGTTGGGTAGCGGGAGTAATGAGCAGTTCTTC. Translated: CASSLRLGSGSNEQFF. This chain joins TRBV5-1 and TRBJ2-1; 9 nucleotides align to TRBD2. Looked up from germline, CDR1 is SGHRS and CDR2 is YFSETQ. The CDR3 contains 16 residues. Trimming cost V 1 base and J 7 bases; bases outside gene matches: 9.

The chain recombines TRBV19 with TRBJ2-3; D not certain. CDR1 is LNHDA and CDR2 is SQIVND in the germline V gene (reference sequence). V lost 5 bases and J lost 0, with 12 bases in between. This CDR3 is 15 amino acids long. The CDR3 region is CASSVAVPSTDTQYF. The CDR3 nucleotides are TGTGCCAGTAGTGTGGCGGTACCGAGCACAGATACGCAGTATTTT.

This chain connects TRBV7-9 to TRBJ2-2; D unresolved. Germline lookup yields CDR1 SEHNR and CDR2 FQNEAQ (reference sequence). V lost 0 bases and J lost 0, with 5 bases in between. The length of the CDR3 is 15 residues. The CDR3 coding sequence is TGTGCCAGCAGCTTAGCGCGTCCGAACACCGGGGAGCTGTTTTTT. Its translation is CASSLARPNTGELFF.

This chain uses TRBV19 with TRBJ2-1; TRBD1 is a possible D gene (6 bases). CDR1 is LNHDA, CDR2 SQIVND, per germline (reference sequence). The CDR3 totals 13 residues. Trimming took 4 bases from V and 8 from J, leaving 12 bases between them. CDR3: CASSTQQGYEQFF. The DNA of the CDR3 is TGTGCCAGTAGTACGCAACAGGGATATGAGCAGTTCTTC.

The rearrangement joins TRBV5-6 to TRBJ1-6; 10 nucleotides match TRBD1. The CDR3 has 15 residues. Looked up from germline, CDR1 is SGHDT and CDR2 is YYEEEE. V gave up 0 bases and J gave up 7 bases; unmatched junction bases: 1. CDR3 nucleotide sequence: TGTGCCAGCAGCTTGGAGACAGGGGGCAATTCACCCCTCCACTTT. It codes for CASSLETGGNSPLHF.

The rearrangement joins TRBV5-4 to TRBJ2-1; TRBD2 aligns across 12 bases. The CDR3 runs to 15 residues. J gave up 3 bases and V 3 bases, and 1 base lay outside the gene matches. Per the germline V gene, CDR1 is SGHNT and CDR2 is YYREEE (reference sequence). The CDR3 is CASSWTSGIYNEQFF. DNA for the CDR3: TGTGCCAGCAGCTGGACTAGCGGGATCTACAATGAGCAGTTCTTC.

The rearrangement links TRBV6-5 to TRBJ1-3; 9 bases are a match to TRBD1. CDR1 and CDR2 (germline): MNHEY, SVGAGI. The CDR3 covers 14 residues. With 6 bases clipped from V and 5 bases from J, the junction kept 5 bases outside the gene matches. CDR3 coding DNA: TGTGCCAGCAGCCCCGGGACAGGGAGAAACACCATATATTTT. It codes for CASSPGTGRNTIYF.

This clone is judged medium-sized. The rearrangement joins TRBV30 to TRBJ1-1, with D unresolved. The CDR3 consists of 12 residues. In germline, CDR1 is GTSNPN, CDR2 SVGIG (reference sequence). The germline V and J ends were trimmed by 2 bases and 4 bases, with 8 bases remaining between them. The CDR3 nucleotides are TGTGCCTGGAGTCGAGAGAGCACTGAAGCTTTCTTT. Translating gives CAWSRESTEAFF.

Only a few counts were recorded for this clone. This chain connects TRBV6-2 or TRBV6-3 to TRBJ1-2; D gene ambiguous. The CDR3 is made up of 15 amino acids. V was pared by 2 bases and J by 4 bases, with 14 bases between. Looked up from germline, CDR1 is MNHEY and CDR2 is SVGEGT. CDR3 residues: CASSYAGSGGYGYTF. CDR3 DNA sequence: TGTGCCAGCAGTTACGCGGGGTCGGGCGGCTATGGCTACACCTTC.

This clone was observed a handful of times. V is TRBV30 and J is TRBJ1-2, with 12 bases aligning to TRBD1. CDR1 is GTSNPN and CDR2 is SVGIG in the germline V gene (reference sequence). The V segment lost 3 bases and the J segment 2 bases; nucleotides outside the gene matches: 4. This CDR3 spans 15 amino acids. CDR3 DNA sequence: TGTGCCTGGAGGGAGGGGACAGGGGGCAACTATGGCTACACCTTC. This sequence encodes CAWREGTGGNYGYTF.

In DNA, the CDR3 is TGTGCCTGGAGTCTGGGACAGGGGGCCCGGGAGACCCAGTACTTC. It encodes CAWSLGQGARETQYF. The chain joins TRBV30 to TRBJ2-5, with TRBD1 matching 12 bases. This CDR3 is built from 15 residues. V lost 2 bases, J lost 5 bases, and 6 bases stayed unmatched. CDR1 is GTSNPN, CDR2 SVGIG, per germline (reference sequence).

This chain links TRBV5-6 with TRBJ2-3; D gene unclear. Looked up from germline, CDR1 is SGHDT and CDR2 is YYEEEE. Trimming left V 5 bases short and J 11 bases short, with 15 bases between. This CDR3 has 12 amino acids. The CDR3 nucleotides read TGTGCCAGCAGGGCGCCGGGTGTCAGGCAGTATTTT. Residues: CASRAPGVRQYF.

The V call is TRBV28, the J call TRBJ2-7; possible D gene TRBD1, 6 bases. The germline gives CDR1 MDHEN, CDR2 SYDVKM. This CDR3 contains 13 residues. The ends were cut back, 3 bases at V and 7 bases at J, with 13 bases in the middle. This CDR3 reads CASSLNRVGEQYF. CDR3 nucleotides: TGTGCCAGCAGTTTGAACAGGGTGGGAGAGCAGTACTTC. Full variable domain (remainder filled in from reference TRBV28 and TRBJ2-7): DVKVTQSSRYLVKRTGEKVFLECVQDMDHENMFWYRQDPGLGLRLIYFSYDVKMKEKGDIPEGYSVSREKKERFSLILESASTNQTSMYLCASSLNRVGEQYFGPGTRLTVT.

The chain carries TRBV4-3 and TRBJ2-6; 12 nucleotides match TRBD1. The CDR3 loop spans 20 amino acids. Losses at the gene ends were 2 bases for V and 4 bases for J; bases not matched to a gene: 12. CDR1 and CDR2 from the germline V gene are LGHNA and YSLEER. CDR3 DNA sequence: TGCGCCAGCAGCCAACTGTATTGGGGACAGGGGGCTTCGGGGGCCAACGTCCTGACTTTC. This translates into CASSQLYWGQGASGANVLTF.

Written as DNA, the CDR3 is TGCGCCAGCAGCTTCGACAGGACCCAATCCTACGAGCAGTACTTC. Translating it yields CASSFDRTQSYEQYF. The chain couples TRBV5-1 to TRBJ2-7; a weak D match, TRBD1 (6 bases). With 2 bases removed from V and 1 base from J, the gap between germline ends came to 13 bases. The CDR3 runs to 15 residues. The germline V gene encodes CDR1 SGHRS and CDR2 YFSETQ.

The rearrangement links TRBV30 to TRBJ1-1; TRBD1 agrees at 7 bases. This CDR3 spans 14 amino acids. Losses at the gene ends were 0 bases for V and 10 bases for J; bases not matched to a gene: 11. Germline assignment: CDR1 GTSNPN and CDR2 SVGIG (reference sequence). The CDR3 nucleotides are TGTGCCTGGAGTGTACATGGTAGGGGGCGAGCAGCTTTCTTT. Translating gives CAWSVHGRGRAAFF. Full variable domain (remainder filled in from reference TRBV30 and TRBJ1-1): SQTIHQWPATLVQPVGSPLSLECTVEGTSNPNLYWYRQAAGRGLQLLFYSVGIGQISSEVPQNLSASRPQDRQFILSSKKLLLSDSGFYLCAWSVHGRGRAAFFGQGTRLTVV.

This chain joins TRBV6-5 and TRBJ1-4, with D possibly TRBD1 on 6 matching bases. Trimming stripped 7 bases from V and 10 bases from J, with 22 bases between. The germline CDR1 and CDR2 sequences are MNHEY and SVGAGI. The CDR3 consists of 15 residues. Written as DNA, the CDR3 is TGTGCCAGCACCACCCTGGGGCAGGGGATGGGAAAACTGTTTTTT. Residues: CASTTLGQGMGKLFF.

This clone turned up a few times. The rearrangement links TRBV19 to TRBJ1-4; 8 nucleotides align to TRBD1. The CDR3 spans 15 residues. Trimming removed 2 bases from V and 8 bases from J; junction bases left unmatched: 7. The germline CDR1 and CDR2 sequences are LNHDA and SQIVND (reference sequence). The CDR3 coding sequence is TGTGCCAGTAGTATAAACCCGGACAGGGTGGAAAAACTGTTTTTT. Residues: CASSINPDRVEKLFF. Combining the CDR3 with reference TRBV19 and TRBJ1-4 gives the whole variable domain DGGITQSPKYLFRKEGQNVTLSCEQNLNHDAMYWYRQDPGQGLRLIYYSQIVNDFQKGDIAEGYSVSREKKESFPLTVTSAQKNPTAFYLCASSINPDRVEKLFFGSGTQLSVL.

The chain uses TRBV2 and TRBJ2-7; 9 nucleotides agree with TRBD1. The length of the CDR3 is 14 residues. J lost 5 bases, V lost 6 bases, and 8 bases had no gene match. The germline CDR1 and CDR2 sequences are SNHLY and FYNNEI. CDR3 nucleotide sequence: TGTGCCAGCAGAATGGACAGGGGAGAGGACGAGCAGTACTTC. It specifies CASRMDRGEDEQYF.